Listed below are T cell receptor beta chains from one sample, sequenced in a study of blood T cell repertoires in COVID-19. Libraries were prepared by immunoSEQ multiplex PCR; TCRdb keeps only in-frame clonotypes and omits some of them. The table records about 250,000 clones, approximately 90% of them present only once. Material for sequencing was PBMCs or T cells enriched from blood (not recorded which). These receptors were taken from a woman aged 45-65 years who had recovered from COVID-19. Each CDR3 is given with its conserved first and last residue. A D gene is named only where the DNA matches it firmly. Expanded clones get a size class; other rows say once, few or many, or leave the size out.

clone size	V gene	D gene	J gene	CDR3 DNA	CDR3 protein
.	TRBV5-6	TRBD1	TRBJ1-6	TGTGCCAGCAGGCCCGGGACAGCCAATAATTCACCCCTCCACTTT	CASRPGTANNSPLHF
.	TRBV2	TRBD1	TRBJ2-7	TGTGCCAGCAGTGAGATGACAGGGGTTTCCGAGCAGTACTTC	CASSEMTGVSEQYF
once	TRBV7-3	.	TRBJ2-3	TGTGCCAGCAGCCCCCGCGCTGGCACAGATACGCAGTATTTT	CASSPRAGTDTQYF
.	TRBV5-6	.	TRBJ1-5	TGTGCCAGCAGCCAACAGGGACTAGGCGCCCATTTT	CASSQQGLGAHF
.	TRBV5-4	.	TRBJ1-6	TGTGCCAGCAGCTTGGGTTCTTCCTATAATTCACCCCTCCACTTT	CASSLGSSYNSPLHF
.	TRBV10-1	.	TRBJ1-6	TGCGCCAGCAGCACACCCCCAGCAGGGGCCAATAATTCACCCCTCCACTTT	CASSTPPAGANNSPLHF
.	TRBV7-9	TRBD1	TRBJ2-3	TGTGCCAGCAGCCAGACAGGGCCGGATACGCAGTATTTT	CASSQTGPDTQYF
.	TRBV7-3	TRBD1	TRBJ2-7	TGTGCCAGCAGCGCACAGGGGGCGTACGAGCAGTACTTC	CASSAQGAYEQYF
.	TRBV10-3	TRBD1	TRBJ2-5	TGTGCCATCGGGGGGACAGGGGGTAAAGAGACCCAGTACTTC	CAIGGTGGKETQYF
.	TRBV29-1	.	TRBJ1-1	TGCAGCGCCCTAGGGGTCGGGAACACTGAAGCTTTCTTT	CSALGVGNTEAFF
.	TRBV28	.	TRBJ1-2	TGTGCCAGCAGTTTCCCTGGGGCCCTATCGAGGGGCTACACCTTC	CASSFPGALSRGYTF
once	TRBV14	TRBD1	TRBJ1-2	TGTGCCAGCAGCCATGACAGGGGCTATGGCTACACCTTC	CASSHDRGYGYTF
.	TRBV18	.	TRBJ1-1	TGTGCCAGCTCACCGGTGAGACAGTCGGAGGGCACTGAAGCTTTCTTT	CASSPVRQSEGTEAFF
.	TRBV7-3	TRBD2	TRBJ2-2	TGTGCCAGCAGCCCAAGAATGGTAGCGGGAGCGAACACCGGGGAGCTGTTTTTT	CASSPRMVAGANTGELFF
.	TRBV7-8	TRBD2	TRBJ2-7	TGTGCCAGCAGCTTAGCTTTCCGACTAGCGGGAGTCCGCTACGAGCAGTACTTC	CASSLAFRLAGVRYEQYF
.	TRBV27	TRBD1	TRBJ2-5	TGTGCCAGCAGGTCTAGGGGGCACGCGGCGGGGACCCAGTACTTC	CASRSRGHAAGTQYF
.	TRBV7-2	.	TRBJ2-3	TGTGCCAGCAGCTTAATAGCCACAGATACGCAGTATTTT	CASSLIATDTQYF
.	TRBV2	TRBD1	TRBJ1-5	TGTGCCAGCAGTGGGGACAGGGGCTATCAGCCCCAGCATTTT	CASSGDRGYQPQHF
.	TRBV11-3	.	TRBJ1-6	TGTGCCAGCGGCAGGAGGTCACCGCTCTCGAAAACCCTCCACTTT	CASGRRSPLSKTLHF
.	TRBV2	.	TRBJ1-2	TGTGCCAGCAGCGACACCCAGCGGGGGTCTGCCTATGGCTACACCTTC	CASSDTQRGSAYGYTF
.	TRBV28	TRBD1	TRBJ2-4	TGTGCCAGTAGGACAGGGGGCAAAAACATTCAGTACTTC	CASRTGGKNIQYF
.	TRBV28	.	TRBJ1-1	TGTGCCAGCATTTCCCCGGGGGTCCAGAACACTGAAGCTTTCTTT	CASISPGVQNTEAFF
few	TRBV27	.	TRBJ1-6	TGTGCCAGCAGTTTATCGATAACAGCTTTAACTTCACCCCTCCACTTT	CASSLSITALTSPLHF
once	TRBV3-1/TRBV3-2	TRBD2	TRBJ2-3	TGTGCCAGCAGCCCCCGCCTTTTAGCGGGAGGGGGGGCCGATACGCAGTATTTT	CASSPRLLAGGGADTQYF
.	TRBV7-2	.	TRBJ1-5	TGTGCCAGCAGCGACAGGAATCAGCCCCAGCATTTT	CASSDRNQPQHF
.	TRBV13	TRBD1	TRBJ2-7	TGTGCCAGCAGCGACAGGGTCTACGAGCAGTACTTC	CASSDRVYEQYF
.	TRBV10-3	TRBD2	TRBJ2-7	TGTGCCATCAAGGGAGGGGCCTACGACGAGCAGTACTTC	CAIKGGAYDEQYF
.	TRBV6-5	TRBD1	TRBJ2-7	TGTGCCAGCAGTTCCGACAGGGAAACTAGCTACGAGCAGTACTTC	CASSSDRETSYEQYF
.	TRBV5-1	.	TRBJ2-6	TGCGCCAGCAGCTTGGGACAGACAGCTCTGGGGCCAACGTTCGACCTGACTTTC	CASSLGQTALGPTFDLTF
.	TRBV6-5	.	TRBJ1-1	TGTGCCAGCAGGCCTGGGAGGGGGAACACTGAAGCTTTCTTT	CASRPGRGNTEAFF
.	TRBV4-3	TRBD2	TRBJ2-7	TGCGCCAGCAGCTACAGGACTAGCGGTTACGAGCAGTACTTC	CASSYRTSGYEQYF
.	TRBV6-5	.	TRBJ2-7	TGTGCCAGCAGTATGGCTAGCGATGGATACGAGCAGTACTTC	CASSMASDGYEQYF
.	TRBV6-5	TRBD1	TRBJ1-2	TGTGCCAGCAGTTACTCGACAGGGTCTGGCTACACCTTC	CASSYSTGSGYTF
.	TRBV24-1	TRBD1	TRBJ2-5	TGTGCCACCAGACGGACAGGTGAATACGAGACCCAGTACTTC	CATRRTGEYETQYF
.	TRBV5-4	TRBD2	TRBJ2-7	TGTGCCAGCAGCTTGGGCGGGAGGGCCTACGAGCAGTACTTC	CASSLGGRAYEQYF
.	TRBV5-1	.	TRBJ2-7	TGCGCCAGCAGCTTGGGTCCGGGTACTTACGAGCAGTACTTC	CASSLGPGTYEQYF
.	TRBV5-4	TRBD2	TRBJ2-3	TGTGCCAGCAGCTTGCCCGGGACTAGGAGCACAGATACGCAGTATTTT	CASSLPGTRSTDTQYF
.	TRBV7-9	.	TRBJ1-1	TGTGCCAGCAGCGCCAGCCGGGGGAGTGAAGCTTTCTTT	CASSASRGSEAFF
once	TRBV10-1	.	TRBJ2-2	TGCGCCAGCAGTGAGCGAGGGAGAAGTCCCGGGGAGCTGTTTTTT	CASSERGRSPGELFF
.	TRBV3-1/TRBV3-2	TRBD1	TRBJ1-6	TGTGCCAGCAGTCACAAGGGGGCTGGTAATTCACCCCTCCACTTT	CASSHKGAGNSPLHF
.	TRBV7-3	TRBD1	TRBJ2-3	TGTGCCAGCAGCTCCGACAGGGCGGGCGAGGCGTATTTT	CASSSDRAGEAYF
.	TRBV28	TRBD1	TRBJ1-6	TGTGCCAGCAGCTTTGTTAGGACAGGGAATTCACCCCTCCACTTT	CASSFVRTGNSPLHF
.	TRBV28	.	TRBJ2-5	TGTGCCAGCAGTTCGACTAAAGAGACCCAGTACTTC	CASSSTKETQYF
.	TRBV5-4	TRBD2	TRBJ2-1	TGTGCCAGCAGCCTCTCACTAGCGGGAGGAGACAATGAGCAGTTCTTC	CASSLSLAGGDNEQFF
.	TRBV12-3/TRBV12-4	TRBD2	TRBJ2-2	TGTGCCGTCGGGAGGGCGTCCGGGGAGCTGTTTTTT	CAVGRASGELFF